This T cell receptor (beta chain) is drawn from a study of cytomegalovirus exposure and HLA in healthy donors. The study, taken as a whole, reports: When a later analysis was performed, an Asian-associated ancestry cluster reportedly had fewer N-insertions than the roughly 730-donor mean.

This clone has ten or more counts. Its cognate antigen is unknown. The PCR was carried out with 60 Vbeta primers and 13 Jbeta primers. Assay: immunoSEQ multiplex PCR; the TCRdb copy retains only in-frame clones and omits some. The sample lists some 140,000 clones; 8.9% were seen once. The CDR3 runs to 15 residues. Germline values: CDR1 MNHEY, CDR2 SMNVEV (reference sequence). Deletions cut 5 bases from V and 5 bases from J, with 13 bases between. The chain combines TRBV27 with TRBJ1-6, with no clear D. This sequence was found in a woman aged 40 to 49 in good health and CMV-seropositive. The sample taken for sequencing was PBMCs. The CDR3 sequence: CASSPSPVNNSPLHF. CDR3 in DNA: TGTGCCAGCAGTCCGAGCCCCGTAAATAATTCACCCCTCCACTTT.